The text below deals with one T cell receptor beta chain. The antigen is unknown. This entry belongs to a study of cytomegalovirus exposure and HLA in healthy donors. Points from the study as a whole: 150 to 200 TCR beta chains were listed as cytomegalovirus-associated. By a later analysis, the bulk of CMV-associated TCR beta chains appeared HLA-restricted.

The primer mix had 60 Vbeta and 13 Jbeta primers. Assay: immunoSEQ multiplex PCR; the TCRdb copy retains only in-frame clones and omits some. The data contain approximately 150,000 clones, 77% of them singletons. The sequenced sample consisted of PBMCs. The sequence was collected from a male donor in good health and CMV-seropositive.

In DNA form, the CDR3 reads TGTGCCAGCAGCTCCTTCTGGGGGGGAGGGAATGAGCAGTTCTTC. Amino acid sequence: CASSSFWGGGNEQFF. This sequence joins TRBV7-8 and TRBJ2-1, with TRBD2 identical over 7 bases. Germline V gene lookup returns CDR1 SGHVS and CDR2 FQNEAQ. CDR3 length: 15 residues. The V and J ends lost 4 bases and 7 bases, in that order; junction bases with no gene match: 10.